These T cell receptor beta chains were read from a single sample in a study of T cell repertoires in cytomegalovirus infection. TCRdb passed the reads through MiXCR, listing each CDR3 protein once. The sample yields 150,000 to 200,000 distinct CDR3 sequences, approximately 19% seen once. What was sequenced was PBMCs. Receptor source: a human donor in good health (CMV status not recorded). Some clones in this sample may be carry-over from other donors' samples. CDR3s include the opening cysteine and the closing phenylalanine or tryptophan. Fields, in order: V gene, D gene, clone size, J gene, CDR3 protein, CDR3 DNA. A D gene is named only where the DNA matches it firmly. A row's size may be missing; if present it is once, few, many or a size class.

V gene: TRBV7-3; D gene: NA; clone size: many; J gene: TRBJ2-1; CDR3 protein: CASSGGSSSYNEQFF; CDR3 DNA: TGTGCCAGCAGCGGAGGTTCGAGCTCCTACAATGAGCAGTTCTTC
V gene: TRBV25-1; D gene: TRBD1; clone size: few; J gene: TRBJ1-2; CDR3 protein: CASSEYPDPPRDRGHGYTF; CDR3 DNA: TGTGCCAGCAGTGAATACCCGGACCCCCCTCGGGACAGGGGGCATGGCTACACCTTC
V gene: TRBV6-5; D gene: NA; clone size: few; J gene: TRBJ2-6; CDR3 protein: CASSYSGGAGFSGANVLTF; CDR3 DNA: TGTGCCAGCAGTTACTCTGGGGGGGCAGGATTCTCTGGGGCCAACGTCCTGACTTTC
V gene: TRBV12-3/TRBV12-4; D gene: TRBD2; clone size: NA; J gene: TRBJ2-5; CDR3 protein: CASSPTSGMGKTQYF; CDR3 DNA: TGTGCCAGCAGCCCGACTAGCGGGATGGGGAAGACCCAGTACTTC
V gene: TRBV13; D gene: NA; clone size: few; J gene: TRBJ2-7; CDR3 protein: CASSLESGSYEQYF; CDR3 DNA: TGTGCCAGCAGCTTAGAATCTGGCTCCTACGAGCAGTACTTC
V gene: TRBV20-1; D gene: NA; clone size: NA; J gene: TRBJ1-2; CDR3 protein: CSARGGRGHGYTF; CDR3 DNA: TGCAGTGCTAGAGGGGGCAGGGGCCATGGCTACACCTTC
V gene: TRBV5-1; D gene: NA; clone size: NA; J gene: TRBJ2-6; CDR3 protein: CASSLEGLSSGANVLTF; CDR3 DNA: TGCGCCAGCAGCTTGGAGGGCCTAAGCTCTGGGGCCAACGTCCTGACTTTC
V gene: TRBV11-1; D gene: TRBD1; clone size: NA; J gene: TRBJ2-7; CDR3 protein: CASSRTGTVYEQYF; CDR3 DNA: TGTGCCAGCAGTCGGACAGGGACGGTCTACGAGCAGTACTTC
V gene: TRBV19; D gene: NA; clone size: few; J gene: TRBJ2-7; CDR3 protein: CASSSGTLAYEQYF; CDR3 DNA: TGTGCCAGTAGTTCCGGGACCCTTGCCTACGAGCAGTACTTC
V gene: TRBV11-2; D gene: NA; clone size: many; J gene: TRBJ1-2; CDR3 protein: CASSLEPGGYGYTF; CDR3 DNA: TGTGCCAGCAGCTTAGAGCCGGGGGGCTATGGCTACACCTTC
V gene: TRBV20-1; D gene: NA; clone size: NA; J gene: TRBJ1-5; CDR3 protein: CSARAITDSNQPQHF; CDR3 DNA: TGCAGTGCTAGAGCTATCACAGATAGCAATCAGCCCCAGCATTTT
V gene: TRBV7-8; D gene: NA; clone size: many; J gene: TRBJ1-1; CDR3 protein: CASSSPNQNTEAFF; CDR3 DNA: TGTGCCAGCAGCTCACCCAACCAGAACACTGAAGCTTTCTTT
V gene: TRBV2; D gene: NA; clone size: few; J gene: TRBJ2-2; CDR3 protein: CASKVVGQTELFF; CDR3 DNA: TGTGCCAGCAAGGTAGTCGGCCAAACGGAGCTGTTTTTT
V gene: TRBV18; D gene: TRBD2; clone size: few; J gene: TRBJ2-1; CDR3 protein: CASSPPDRTSVYNEQFF; CDR3 DNA: TGTGCCAGCTCACCACCGGATAGGACTAGCGTCTACAATGAGCAGTTCTTC
V gene: TRBV28; D gene: TRBD1; clone size: few; J gene: TRBJ1-1; CDR3 protein: CASTLDRVNTEAFF; CDR3 DNA: TGTGCCAGCACCCTCGACAGGGTGAACACTGAAGCTTTCTTT
V gene: TRBV11-3; D gene: NA; clone size: many; J gene: TRBJ2-1; CDR3 protein: CASSLSGFF; CDR3 DNA: TGTGCCAGCAGCTTATCCGGATTCTTC
V gene: TRBV9; D gene: NA; clone size: NA; J gene: TRBJ1-2; CDR3 protein: CASSVALDSGTGYTF; CDR3 DNA: TGTGCCAGCAGCGTAGCACTAGATTCAGGGACTGGCTACACCTTC